Sequencing of this T cell receptor (beta chain) was carried out in a study of tumor T cells in aggressive B-cell lymphoma. This clone was seen a few times. TCRdb keeps only in-frame clones here, not all; method: immunoSEQ multiplex PCR. This table has some 8,000 clones, approximately 78% appearing once. The length of the CDR3 is 13 residues. V is TRBV21-1 and J is TRBJ1-4; the table's TRBD1 call for D was not verified on the DNA. TRBV21-1 is designated a pseudogene. The sequenced material came from tumor tissue. This TCR was recovered from an adult with diffuse large B cell lymphoma. This CDR3 is CAREDRGHEKLFF. CDR3 nucleotides: TGTGCCAGGGAGGACAGGGGGCATGAAAAACTGTTTTTT.